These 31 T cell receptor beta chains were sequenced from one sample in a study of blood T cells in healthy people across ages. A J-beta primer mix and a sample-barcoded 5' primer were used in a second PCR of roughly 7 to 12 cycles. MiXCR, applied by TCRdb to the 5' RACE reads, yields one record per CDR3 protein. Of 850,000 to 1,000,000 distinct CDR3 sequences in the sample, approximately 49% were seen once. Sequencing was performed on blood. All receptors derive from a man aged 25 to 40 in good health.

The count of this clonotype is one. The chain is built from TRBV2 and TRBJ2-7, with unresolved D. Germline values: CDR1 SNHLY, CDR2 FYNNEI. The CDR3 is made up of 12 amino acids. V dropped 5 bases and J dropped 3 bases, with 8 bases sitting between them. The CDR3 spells CASSFEDYEQYF. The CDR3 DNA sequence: TGTGCCAGCAGTTTCGAAGACTACGAGCAGTACTTC.

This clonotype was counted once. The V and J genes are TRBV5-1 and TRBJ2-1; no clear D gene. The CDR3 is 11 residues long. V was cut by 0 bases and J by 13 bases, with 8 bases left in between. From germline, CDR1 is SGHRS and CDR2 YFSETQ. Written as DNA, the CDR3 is TGCGCCAGCAGCTTGGTCGAGATCCAGTTCTTC. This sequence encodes CASSLVEIQFF.

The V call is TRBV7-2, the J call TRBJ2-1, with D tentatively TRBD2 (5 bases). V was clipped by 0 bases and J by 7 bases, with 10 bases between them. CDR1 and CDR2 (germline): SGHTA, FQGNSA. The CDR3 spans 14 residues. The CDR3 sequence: CASSLAGSVNEQFF. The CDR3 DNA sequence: TGTGCCAGCAGCTTAGCGGGTAGCGTTAATGAGCAGTTCTTC.

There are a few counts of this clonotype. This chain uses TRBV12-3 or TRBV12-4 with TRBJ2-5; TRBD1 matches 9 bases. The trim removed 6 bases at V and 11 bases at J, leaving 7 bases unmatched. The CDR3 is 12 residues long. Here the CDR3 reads CASRLQGAGQYF. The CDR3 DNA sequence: TGTGCCAGCAGACTACAGGGGGCAGGGCAGTACTTC.

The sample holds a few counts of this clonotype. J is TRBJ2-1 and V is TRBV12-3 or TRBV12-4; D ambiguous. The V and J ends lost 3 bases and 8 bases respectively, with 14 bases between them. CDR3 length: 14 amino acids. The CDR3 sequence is CASSLPPGYHEQFF. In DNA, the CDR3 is TGTGCCAGCAGTTTGCCCCCCGGGTACCATGAGCAGTTCTTC.

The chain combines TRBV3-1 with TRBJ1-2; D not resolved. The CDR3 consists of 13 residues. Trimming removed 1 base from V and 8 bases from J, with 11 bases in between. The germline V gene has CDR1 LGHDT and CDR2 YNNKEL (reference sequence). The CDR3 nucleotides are TGTGCCAGCAGCCAAGGAACACCCTTCGGCTACACCTTC. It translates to CASSQGTPFGYTF. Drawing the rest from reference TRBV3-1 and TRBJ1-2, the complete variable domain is DTAVSQTPKYLVTQMGNDKSIKCEQNLGHDTMYWYKQDSKKFLKIMFSYNNKELIINETVPNRFSPKSPDKAHLNLHINSLELGDSAVYFCASSQGTPFGYTFGSGTRLTVV.

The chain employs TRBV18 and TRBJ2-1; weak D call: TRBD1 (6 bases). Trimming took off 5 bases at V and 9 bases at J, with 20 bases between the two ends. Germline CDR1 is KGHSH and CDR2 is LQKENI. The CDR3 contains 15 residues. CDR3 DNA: TGTGCCAGCTCATTACAGGGTCCGCCGGACCGTGAGCAGTTCTTC. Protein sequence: CASSLQGPPDREQFF.

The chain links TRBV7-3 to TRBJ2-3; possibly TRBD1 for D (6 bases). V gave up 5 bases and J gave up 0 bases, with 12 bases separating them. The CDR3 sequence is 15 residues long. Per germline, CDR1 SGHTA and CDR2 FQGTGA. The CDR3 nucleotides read TGTGCCAGCAGCGTGACAGGTTTTAGCACAGATACGCAGTATTTT. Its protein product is CASSVTGFSTDTQYF.

CDR3 bases: TGTGCCATCAGGGACAGGGGAGTGTACGAGCAGTACTTC. Translating it yields CAIRDRGVYEQYF. The chain has TRBV10-3 and TRBJ2-5; TRBD1 aligns across 9 bases. The end of the DNA aligns better with TRBJ2-7, so the J call may be wrong. The CDR3 has 13 residues. Germline V gene sequence: CDR1 ENHRY, CDR2 SYGVKD.

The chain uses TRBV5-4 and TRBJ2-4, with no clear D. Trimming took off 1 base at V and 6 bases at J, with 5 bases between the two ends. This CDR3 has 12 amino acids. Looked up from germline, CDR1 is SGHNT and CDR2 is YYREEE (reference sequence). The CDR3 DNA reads TGTGCCAGCAGCTTGATGGCAAACATTCAGTACTTC. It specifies CASSLMANIQYF.

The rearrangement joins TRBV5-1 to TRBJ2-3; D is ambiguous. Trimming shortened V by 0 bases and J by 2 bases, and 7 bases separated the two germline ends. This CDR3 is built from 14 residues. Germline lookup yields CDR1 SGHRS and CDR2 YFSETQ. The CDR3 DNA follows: TGCGCCAGCAGCTTGGCCAGAACCACAGATACGCAGTATTTT. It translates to CASSLARTTDTQYF.

The CDR3 reads CASSLGQPSYEQYF. CDR3 nucleotide sequence: TGTGCCAGCAGCTTGGGCCAGCCCTCCTACGAGCAGTACTTC. V is TRBV5-6 and J is TRBJ2-7, with D unclear. The germline gives CDR1 SGHDT, CDR2 YYEEEE. The CDR3 runs 14 residues. Trimming shortened V by 0 bases and J by 0 bases, and 7 bases separated the two germline ends. Supplemented by reference TRBV5-6 and TRBJ2-7, the full variable domain reads DAGVTQSPTHLIKTRGQQVTLRCSPKSGHDTVSWYQQALGQGPQFIFQYYEEEERQRGNFPDRFSGHQFPNYSSELNVNALLLGDSALYLCASSLGQPSYEQYFGPGTRLTVT.

DNA of the CDR3: TGCAGTGCTAGAGATGTGGGTAGGACAGATACGCAGTATTTT. It is translated as CSARDVGRTDTQYF. The rearrangement uses TRBV20-1 and TRBJ2-3, with unresolved D. Germline V lookup: CDR1 DFQATT, CDR2 SNEGSKA (reference sequence). The ends were cut back, 0 bases at V and 3 bases at J, with 10 bases in the middle. This CDR3 has 14 residues.

The CDR3 DNA is TGCGCCAGCAGCTATGGGACATTCCAAGAGACCCAGTACTTC. Encoded protein: CASSYGTFQETQYF. The chain carries TRBV5-1 and TRBJ2-5, with D possibly TRBD1 on 6 matching bases. CDR1 and CDR2 from the germline V gene are SGHRS and YFSETQ. The CDR3 covers 14 residues. V shed 3 bases and J shed 1 base, with 10 bases lying between them.

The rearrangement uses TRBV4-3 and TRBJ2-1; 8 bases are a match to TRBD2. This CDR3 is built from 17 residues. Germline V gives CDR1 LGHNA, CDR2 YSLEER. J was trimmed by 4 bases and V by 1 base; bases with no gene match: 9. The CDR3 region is CASSQVPGGATYNEQFF. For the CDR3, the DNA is TGCGCCAGCAGCCAAGTCCCGGGGGGGGCGACTTACAATGAGCAGTTCTTC.

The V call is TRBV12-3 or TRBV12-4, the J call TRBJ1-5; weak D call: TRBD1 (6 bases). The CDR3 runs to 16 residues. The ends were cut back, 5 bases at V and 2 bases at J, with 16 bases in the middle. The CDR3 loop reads CASSTTGALGNQPQHF. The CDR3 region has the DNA TGTGCCAGCAGTACGACGGGGGCCCTAGGCAATCAGCCCCAGCATTTT.

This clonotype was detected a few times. The chain's CDR3 is CASSLGGLPSSYEQYF. CDR3 sequence (DNA): TGCGCCAGCAGCTTGGGGGGACTTCCAAGCTCCTACGAGCAGTACTTC. This chain joins TRBV5-1 and TRBJ2-7; possible D gene TRBD2, 6 bases. Germline lookup yields CDR1 SGHRS and CDR2 YFSETQ. The CDR3 has 16 residues. Trimming removed 0 bases from V and 0 bases from J, with 13 bases in between.

Here the CDR3 DNA reads TGCAGCGTCGGATGGACAGCCCACGAGCAGTACTTC. Translated: CSVGWTAHEQYF. This chain joins TRBV29-1 and TRBJ2-5; D perhaps matches TRBD1 (6 bases). The end of the DNA fits TRBJ2-7 better, so the J call may be wrong. CDR1 and CDR2 from the germline V gene are SQVTM and ANQGSEA. The CDR3 extends over 12 amino acids.

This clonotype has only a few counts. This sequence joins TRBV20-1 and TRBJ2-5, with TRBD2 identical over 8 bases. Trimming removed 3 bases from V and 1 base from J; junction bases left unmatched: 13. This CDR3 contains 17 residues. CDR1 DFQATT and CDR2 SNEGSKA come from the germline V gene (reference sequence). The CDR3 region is CSAREELRGGLQETQYF. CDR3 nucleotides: TGCAGTGCTAGGGAGGAGCTACGCGGGGGGCTCCAAGAGACCCAGTACTTC.

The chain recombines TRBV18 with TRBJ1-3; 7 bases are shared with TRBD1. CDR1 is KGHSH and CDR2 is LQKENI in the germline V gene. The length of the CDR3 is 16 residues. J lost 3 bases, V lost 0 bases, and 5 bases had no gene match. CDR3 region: CASSPPKGAFGNTIYF. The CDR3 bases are TGTGCCAGCTCACCACCAAAGGGGGCGTTTGGAAACACCATATATTTT.

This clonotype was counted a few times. CDR3 nucleotide sequence: TGCGCCAGCAGCCATGAAGACTCCGGGGGCGCAGATACGCAGTATTTT. Translation: CASSHEDSGGADTQYF. This chain links TRBV4-1 with TRBJ2-3; tentatively, D is TRBD1 or TRBD2 (6 bases each). V lost 3 bases, J lost 4 bases, and 17 bases lay in between. Germline CDR1 MGHRA, CDR2 YSYEKL. The CDR3 runs 16 residues.

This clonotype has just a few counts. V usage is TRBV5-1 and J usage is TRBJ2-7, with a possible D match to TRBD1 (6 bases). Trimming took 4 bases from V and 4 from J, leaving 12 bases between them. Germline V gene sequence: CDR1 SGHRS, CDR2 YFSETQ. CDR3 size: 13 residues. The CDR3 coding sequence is TGCGCCAGCAGCCTGGGACATCGGTACGAGCAGTACTTC. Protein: CASSLGHRYEQYF.

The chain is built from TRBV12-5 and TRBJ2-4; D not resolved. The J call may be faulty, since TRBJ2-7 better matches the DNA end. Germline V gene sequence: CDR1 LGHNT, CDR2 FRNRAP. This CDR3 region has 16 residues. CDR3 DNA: TGTGCTAGTGGGCGGATACTGGGCAGAGACACCTACGAGCAGTACTTC. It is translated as CASGRILGRDTYEQYF.

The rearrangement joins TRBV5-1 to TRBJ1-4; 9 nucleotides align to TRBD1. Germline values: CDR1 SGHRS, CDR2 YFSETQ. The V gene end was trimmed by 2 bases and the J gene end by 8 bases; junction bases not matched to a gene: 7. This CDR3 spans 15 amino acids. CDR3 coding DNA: TGCGCCAGCAGCTTCCATGGACAGGGGTCGGAAAAACTGTTTTTT. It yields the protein CASSFHGQGSEKLFF.

CDR3 DNA: TGTGCCAGCAGCCAAGGACCGGTCTATGGCTACACCTTC. Translating it yields CASSQGPVYGYTF. J is TRBJ1-2 and V is TRBV3-1; D gene ambiguous. The CDR3 covers 13 residues. V lost 1 base and J lost 4, with 7 bases in between. Germline values: CDR1 LGHDT, CDR2 YNNKEL (reference sequence).

The CDR3 DNA reads as TGCAGCGTGGGGTATTATGCGGGAGCGGAGCAGTTCTTC. This translates into CSVGYYAGAEQFF. V usage is TRBV29-1 and J usage is TRBJ2-1; 7 bases map to TRBD2. With 6 bases clipped from V and 10 bases from J, the junction kept 12 bases outside the gene matches. This CDR3 region has 13 residues. Germline-derived CDR1 and CDR2 are SQVTM and ANQGSEA.

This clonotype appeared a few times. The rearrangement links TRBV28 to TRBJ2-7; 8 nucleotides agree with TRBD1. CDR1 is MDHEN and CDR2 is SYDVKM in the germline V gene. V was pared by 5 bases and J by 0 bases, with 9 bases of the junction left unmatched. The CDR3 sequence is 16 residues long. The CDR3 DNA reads TGTGCCAGCAGTCCCTCGTCCGGGACAGGCTCCTACGAGCAGTACTTC. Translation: CASSPSSGTGSYEQYF. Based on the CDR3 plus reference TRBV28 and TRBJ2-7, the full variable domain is DVKVTQSSRYLVKRTGEKVFLECVQDMDHENMFWYRQDPGLGLRLIYFSYDVKMKEKGDIPEGYSVSREKKERFSLILESASTNQTSMYLCASSPSSGTGSYEQYFGPGTRLTVT.

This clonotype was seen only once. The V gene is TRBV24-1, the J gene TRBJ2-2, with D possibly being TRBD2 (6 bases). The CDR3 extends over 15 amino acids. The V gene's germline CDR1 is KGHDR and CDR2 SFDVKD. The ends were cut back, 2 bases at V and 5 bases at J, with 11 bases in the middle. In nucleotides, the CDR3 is TGTGCCACCAGTGATTACGGGAGCGGTACCGGGGAGCTGTTTTTT. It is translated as CATSDYGSGTGELFF.

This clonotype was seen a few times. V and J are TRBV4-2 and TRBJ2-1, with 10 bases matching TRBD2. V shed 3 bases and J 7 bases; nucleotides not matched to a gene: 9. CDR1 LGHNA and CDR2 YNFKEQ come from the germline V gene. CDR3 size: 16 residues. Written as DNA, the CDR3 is TGTGCCAGCAGCCAGGCTAGCGGGGGAGGTATTAATGAGCAGTTCTTC. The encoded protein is CASSQASGGGINEQFF.

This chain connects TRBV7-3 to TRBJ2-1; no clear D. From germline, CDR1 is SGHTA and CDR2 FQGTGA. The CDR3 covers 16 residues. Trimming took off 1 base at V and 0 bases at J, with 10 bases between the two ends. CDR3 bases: TGTGCCAGCAGCTTAAACCCCCTGAGCTCCTACAATGAGCAGTTCTTC. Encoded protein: CASSLNPLSSYNEQFF.

The CDR3 here is CANSQDRVAGYTF. CDR3 coding DNA: TGTGCCAACAGCCAGGACAGAGTAGCCGGCTACACCTTC. This chain joins TRBV25-1 and TRBJ1-2, with a tentative D call TRBD1 (6 bases). The V end lost 10 bases, the J end lost 8 bases, and 20 bases lay between the germline ends. CDR3 length: 13 residues. Per germline, CDR1 MGHDK and CDR2 SYGVNS.